Below, 19 T cell receptor beta chains from the same sample are listed, as sequenced in a study of cytomegalovirus exposure and HLA in healthy donors. The study ran its PCR with 60 Vbeta and 13 Jbeta primers. TCRdb keeps only in-frame clones here, not all; method: immunoSEQ multiplex PCR. The data show around 120,000 clones, 65% to 90% seen once. The sequencing input was PBMCs. These receptors were taken from a male donor in good health and CMV-seropositive.

This sequence joins TRBV6-5 and TRBJ2-7; 7 nucleotides match TRBD1. CDR1 MNHEY and CDR2 SVGAGI come from the germline V gene. The CDR3 has 14 amino acids. V gave up 6 bases and J gave up 0 bases; unmatched junction bases: 5. The DNA of the CDR3 is TGTGCCAGCAGACTCCGGGACAGCTCCTACGAGCAGTACTTC. Encoded protein: CASRLRDSSYEQYF.

V usage is TRBV18 and J usage is TRBJ2-3; TRBD1 matches 7 bases. Trimming took 1 base from V and 1 from J; bases not matched to a gene: 2. The CDR3 has 15 residues. Germline CDR1 KGHSH, CDR2 LQKENI. CDR3 sequence (DNA): TGTGCCAGCTCACCACGACAGGGTGGCACAGATACGCAGTATTTT. This codes for CASSPRQGGTDTQYF.

The chain is built from TRBV4-2 and TRBJ2-6; no definite D call. V was clipped by 4 bases and J by 0 bases, with 10 bases between them. Germline values: CDR1 LGHNA, CDR2 YNFKEQ. The CDR3 is 16 residues long. The CDR3 DNA reads as TGTGCCAGCAGCCGACGACACGACTCTGGGGCCAACGTCCTGACTTTC. It codes for CASSRRHDSGANVLTF.

In this sample, this clone turned up a few times. The chain uses TRBV6-6 and TRBJ2-1; TRBD2 matches 9 bases. Germline CDR1 is MNHNY and CDR2 is SVGAGI (reference sequence). The CDR3 length is 15 residues. After removal of 0 bases from V and 8 bases from J, the junction contained 5 bases not matched to a gene. The CDR3 loop is CASSYSRGRGDEQFF. The CDR3 DNA follows: TGTGCCAGCAGTTACTCGCGCGGGAGGGGCGATGAGCAGTTCTTC.

V gene TRBV27 combines with J gene TRBJ2-4, with D possibly being TRBD2 (6 bases). There are 16 residues in the CDR3. CDR1 and CDR2 (germline): MNHEY, SMNVEV (reference sequence). Trimming cost V 5 bases and J 9 bases, with 23 bases left between them. The CDR3 region has the DNA TGTGCCAGCAGTGACCTGGACCGCCTGGGAGGAAGCATTCAGTACTTC. It codes for CASSDLDRLGGSIQYF.

The chain employs TRBV9 and TRBJ2-1; 7 bases are shared with TRBD1. The V gene end was trimmed by 3 bases and the J gene end by 10 bases; junction bases not matched to a gene: 10. In germline, CDR1 is SGDLS, CDR2 YYNGEE. The CDR3 sequence is 14 residues long. This CDR3 is CASSDGGQILEQFF. The CDR3 DNA reads TGTGCCAGCAGCGATGGGGGACAGATCTTAGAGCAGTTCTTC.

The chain uses TRBV14 and TRBJ1-1; D not resolved. The CDR3 has 14 amino acids. Trimming removed 3 bases from V and 5 bases from J, with 13 bases in between. From germline, CDR1 is SGHDN and CDR2 FVKESK. CDR3 sequence (DNA): TGTGCCAGCAGCCAGGGTGGACTGCGGACTGAAGCTTTCTTT. Translated, it gives CASSQGGLRTEAFF. Together with reference TRBV14 and TRBJ1-1, the CDR3 gives the full variable domain: EAGVTQFPSHSVIEKGQTVTLRCDPISGHDNLYWYRRVMGKEIKFLLHFVKESKQDESGMPNNRFLAERTGGTYSTLKVQPAELEDSGVYFCASSQGGLRTEAFFGQGTRLTVV.

V and J are TRBV9 and TRBJ1-5, with 10 bases matching TRBD1. Trimming at V came to 4 bases and at J to 11 bases, leaving 12 bases not matched to a gene. The CDR3 has 15 amino acids. Germline-derived CDR1 and CDR2 are SGDLS and YYNGEE. CDR3 nucleotide sequence: TGTGCCAGCAGCACCCGGGACAGGGGAAAAGGGTCCCAGCATTTT. Translating gives CASSTRDRGKGSQHF.

The chain uses TRBV6-5 and TRBJ2-7; D might be TRBD1 (5 bases). CDR3 size: 13 residues. Looked up from germline, CDR1 is MNHEY and CDR2 is SVGAGI. V was trimmed by 10 bases and J by 4 bases, leaving 17 bases between them. The CDR3 DNA is TGTGCCACTTCATTAGGGGCAGGTTACGAGCAGTACTTC. This gives the protein CATSLGAGYEQYF.

The chain links TRBV7-6 to TRBJ2-7, with D hard to call. CDR3 length equals 12 residues. Trimming removed 5 bases from V and 7 bases from J, with 12 bases in between. CDR1 SGHVS and CDR2 FNYEAQ come from the germline V gene. DNA for the CDR3: TGTGCCAGCAGCGAGTTAACGGGTGAGCAGTACTTC. It yields the protein CASSELTGEQYF.

As DNA, the CDR3 is TGTGCCAGCAGCTTGGGAGCAGGGCCCACTGAAGCTTTCTTT. Amino acids: CASSLGAGPTEAFF. V and J are TRBV5-5 and TRBJ1-1, with D possibly TRBD1 on 5 matching bases. The CDR3 has 14 residues. The ends were cut back, 0 bases at V and 4 bases at J, with 10 bases in the middle. Germline CDR1 SGHKS, CDR2 YYEKEE (reference sequence).

The V gene is TRBV9, the J gene TRBJ2-3, with a weak D call TRBD2 (6 bases). Deletions cut 3 bases from V and 5 bases from J, with 16 bases between. The CDR3 is 15 residues long. Per the germline V gene, CDR1 is SGDLS and CDR2 is YYNGEE. The CDR3 nucleotides read TGTGCCAGCAGCGCCCGACTAGACGAGAGAGATACGCAGTATTTT. Protein: CASSARLDERDTQYF.

This clone has just a few counts. V and J are TRBV28 and TRBJ2-1; 9 nucleotides align to TRBD2. The J segment lost 4 bases and the V segment lost 2 bases, leaving 3 bases of the junction unmatched. Germline V gene sequence: CDR1 MDHEN, CDR2 SYDVKM. CDR3 size: 15 residues. The CDR3 sequence is CASSLSTSGYNEQFF. The CDR3 nucleotides are TGTGCCAGCAGTTTAAGCACTAGCGGGTACAATGAGCAGTTCTTC. The full variable domain, in which reference TRBV28 and TRBJ2-1 provide the parts outside the CDR3, is DVKVTQSSRYLVKRTGEKVFLECVQDMDHENMFWYRQDPGLGLRLIYFSYDVKMKEKGDIPEGYSVSREKKERFSLILESASTNQTSMYLCASSLSTSGYNEQFFGPGTRLTVL.

The chain has TRBV6-5 and TRBJ2-7, with TRBD2 as a possible D gene (6 bases). The ends were cut back, 6 bases at V and 2 bases at J, with 8 bases in the middle. Per the germline V gene, CDR1 is MNHEY and CDR2 is SVGAGI. The CDR3 consists of 12 residues. The CDR3 reads CASSRGTYEQYF. CDR3 bases: TGTGCCAGCAGCCGGGGGACCTACGAGCAGTACTTC.

This clone occurred a few times. The chain employs TRBV7-9 and TRBJ1-4; maybe TRBD1 (6 bases). The CDR3 runs 14 residues. V was pared by 3 bases and J by 7 bases, with 12 bases between. Germline CDR1 reads SEHNR; CDR2 reads FQNEAQ (reference sequence). The CDR3 bases are TGTGCCAGCAGCTTCCTTGGGGACATTGAAAAACTGTTTTTT. This gives the protein CASSFLGDIEKLFF.

V and J are TRBV20-1 and TRBJ2-5; D gene unclear. Germline V gene lookup returns CDR1 DFQATT and CDR2 SNEGSKA (reference sequence). V lost 7 bases and J 2 bases, leaving 5 bases between the germline ends. This CDR3 comprises 10 residues. The DNA for the CDR3 is TGCAGTGTTTCTCAAGAGACCCAGTACTTC. This translates into CSVSQETQYF.

The chain is built from TRBV10-3 and TRBJ2-7, with 9 nucleotides matching TRBD1. Losses at the gene ends were 8 bases for V and 5 bases for J; bases not matched to a gene: 13. This CDR3 comprises 15 residues. Germline-derived CDR1 and CDR2 are ENHRY and SYGVKD. As DNA, the CDR3 is TGTGCCATCCAGGATTCCGGGACAGGGTCTCACGAGCAGTACTTC. It yields the protein CAIQDSGTGSHEQYF.

The chain recombines TRBV15 with TRBJ2-7; 12 bases are a match to TRBD2. The germline V gene has CDR1 LNHNV and CDR2 YYDKDF (reference sequence). The V segment lost 1 base and the J segment 1 base; nucleotides outside the gene matches: 14. The CDR3 is made up of 20 amino acids. The chain's CDR3 is CATSRVPWTSGDRNSYEQYF. CDR3 coding DNA: TGTGCCACCAGCAGAGTCCCCTGGACTAGCGGGGACCGTAATTCCTACGAGCAGTACTTC.

The V gene is TRBV11-2, the J gene TRBJ2-7; the match to TRBD2 covers 8 bases. CDR1 and CDR2 from the germline V gene are SGHAT and FQNNGV. This CDR3 is built from 17 residues. J gave up 4 bases and V 4 bases, and 15 bases lay outside the gene matches. CDR3 protein: CASSSRPAASGPYEQYF. The DNA for the CDR3 is TGTGCCAGCAGCTCCCGGCCCGCGGCTAGCGGGCCATACGAGCAGTACTTC.